This is a list of T cell receptor beta chains from one sample in a study of blood T cells in healthy people across ages. TCRdb re-derived calls from the 5' RACE reads in MiXCR, one entry per CDR3 protein. The table includes roughly 560,000 distinct CDR3 sequences, less than 25% detected once. The data were also submitted as part of a second study, on T cells of mothers and their children.

The source material was blood. These receptors were taken from a boy between 10 and 17 years old in good health. Both conserved end residues are part of each CDR3. D genes are given only for firm matches. Some rows have no size entry. The others give once, few or many, or a class for an expanded clone.

clone_size | j_call | d_call | v_call | cdr3_nt | cdr3_aa
. | TRBJ2-1 | . | TRBV7-8 | TGTGCCAGCAGTCGGAATCAGCTGGGCTCCTACAATGAGCAGTTCTTC | CASSRNQLGSYNEQFF
many | TRBJ2-5 | TRBD1 | TRBV4-1 | TGCGCCAGCAGCGGCCAGGCCGGGACAGAAGAGACCCAGTACTTC | CASSGQAGTEETQYF
. | TRBJ1-2 | . | TRBV14 | TGTGCCAGCAGCGAACGGACGGGGGTAGCTAACTATGGCTACACCTTC | CASSERTGVANYGYTF
few | TRBJ1-2 | . | TRBV28 | TGTGCCAGCAGTTTGTGGGGCCCCTATGGCTACACCTTC | CASSLWGPYGYTF
few | TRBJ2-2 | . | TRBV5-1 | TGCGCCAGCAGCTTGAATACGGCGTCTAGCGACACCGGGGAGCTGTTTTTT | CASSLNTASSDTGELFF
few | TRBJ2-5 | TRBD2 | TRBV6-5 | TGTGCCAGCAGCCTAGGACTAGGCCAAGAGACCCAGTACTTC | CASSLGLGQETQYF
. | TRBJ1-2 | . | TRBV6-5 | TGTGCCAGCAGTTACGGAGGTAAAAATGGCTACACCTTC | CASSYGGKNGYTF
. | TRBJ1-4 | . | TRBV14 | TGTGCCAGCAGCCAAATAGCGTCGTCGTCGGAAAAACTGTTTTTT | CASSQIASSSEKLFF
. | TRBJ2-7 | . | TRBV28 | TGTGCCAGCAGTTCGCAGGTGACCTTTACCTACGAGCAGTACTTC | CASSSQVTFTYEQYF
. | TRBJ2-7 | . | TRBV18 | TGTGCCAGCTCACCCTGGCCGGGCGAGCAGTACTTC | CASSPWPGEQYF
few | TRBJ2-5 | . | TRBV7-2 | TGTGCCAGCAGCGCACAAATTACAGGGGGGGTAGAGACCCAGTACTTC | CASSAQITGGVETQYF
few | TRBJ1-6 | TRBD1 | TRBV25-1 | TGTGCCAGCAGCCCCCCCGGGACAGGGCACTCACCCCTCCACTTT | CASSPPGTGHSPLHF
few | TRBJ1-4 | . | TRBV7-9 | TGTGCCAGCAGCTCTCCAAGGGTAGCAACTAATGAAAAACTGTTTTTT | CASSSPRVATNEKLFF
. | TRBJ1-1 | TRBD1 | TRBV28 | TGTGCCAGCAGTCAAGAGACAGGGTCGGGCACTGAAGCTTTCTTT | CASSQETGSGTEAFF
. | TRBJ1-4 | TRBD1 | TRBV3-1 | TGTGCCAGCAGCCAAGACCAGGGGGCGCGTTTTGAAAAACTGTTTTTT | CASSQDQGARFEKLFF
few | TRBJ2-7 | . | TRBV6-2/TRBV6-3 | TGTGCCAGCGACACGGGCCGTCCCTACGAGCAGTACTTC | CASDTGRPYEQYF
. | TRBJ2-1 | . | TRBV3-1 | TGTGCCAGCAGCCAAGTCCGGGAGCAGTTCTTC | CASSQVREQFF
. | TRBJ2-1 | . | TRBV7-8 | TGTGCCAGCAGCTCTATAGGGGTATCCTACAATGAGCAGTTCTTC | CASSSIGVSYNEQFF
. | TRBJ2-3 | . | TRBV6-1 | TGTGCCAGCAGTGTCCCCCCTGGAGGGGATTACACAGATACGCAGTATTTT | CASSVPPGGDYTDTQYF
few | TRBJ2-5 | . | TRBV20-1 | TGCAGCCGAGGAGAGGGGGGAGGGCAAGAGACCCAGTACTTC | CSRGEGGGQETQYF
. | TRBJ2-1 | . | TRBV12-5 | TGTGCTAGTGGTTTGAGCACAGTCTTTGCCTACAATGAGCAGTTCTTC | CASGLSTVFAYNEQFF
few | TRBJ2-3 | . | TRBV2 | TGTGCCGGCGCCATAGATACGCAGTATTTT | CAGAIDTQYF
. | TRBJ2-5 | . | TRBV6-1 | TGTGCCAGCAGTGAACAGGACTTTTCAACCCAGTACTTC | CASSEQDFSTQYF
few | TRBJ2-5 | TRBD2 | TRBV3-1 | TGTGCCAGCAGCTCAGGGACTAGCGGGGACCCGATGTGGGAGACCCAGTACTTC | CASSSGTSGDPMWETQYF
. | TRBJ1-5 | . | TRBV6-1 | TGTGCCAGCTGCCGGTACAATCAGCCCCAGCATTTT | CASCRYNQPQHF
. | TRBJ1-5 | TRBD1 | TRBV6-2/TRBV6-3 | TGTGCCAGCAGGGGACAGGGGATGGCTCAGCCCCAGCATTTT | CASRGQGMAQPQHF
. | TRBJ2-2 | TRBD2 | TRBV28 | TGTGCCAGCAGTTTAGCCCCAGGCCGCGGGAGTGGGTCCGGGGAGCTGTTTTTT | CASSLAPGRGSGSGELFF
few | TRBJ1-4 | TRBD1 | TRBV20-1 | TGCAGTGCTCGGGACAGTTCTAGAGATGAAAAACTGTTTTTT | CSARDSSRDEKLFF
. | TRBJ2-7 | . | TRBV2 | TGTGCCAGCAGCAAGGATAGGAGCTCCTACGAGCAGTACTTC | CASSKDRSSYEQYF
few | TRBJ2-1 | . | TRBV7-2 | TGTGCCAGCAGCCCGGGTGGCCAAACCTACAATGAGCAGTTCTTC | CASSPGGQTYNEQFF
few | TRBJ2-5 | . | TRBV4-3 | TGCGCCAGCAGCCAAGATTCTTGGGGAGAGACCCAGTACTTC | CASSQDSWGETQYF
. | TRBJ2-7 | . | TRBV15 | TGTGCCGCCAGCAGGGGACAACTCTACGAGCAGTACTTC | CAASRGQLYEQYF
. | TRBJ2-3 | . | TRBV7-3 | TGTGCCAGCAGCTTAATACGCGGCGACACAGATACGCAGTATTTT | CASSLIRGDTDTQYF
. | TRBJ2-3 | . | TRBV10-3 | TGTGCCATCAGTGAGGGGAAAGGGGTTAGCACAGATACGCAGTATTTT | CAISEGKGVSTDTQYF
few | TRBJ1-1 | . | TRBV9 | TGTGCCAGCAGCGTAGGTGAAACTTCTGAAGCTTTCTTT | CASSVGETSEAFF
few | TRBJ2-1 | TRBD2 | TRBV4-3 | TGCGCCAGCAGCCAGAGCACTAGCGACCGAGCGGGGGTTATTCTGATTAATGAGCAGTTCTTC | CASSQSTSDRAGVILINEQFF
few | TRBJ1-5 | . | TRBV4-3 | TGCGCCAGCAGCCAAGAGTTCGGTGTGGAGCCCCAGCATTTT | CASSQEFGVEPQHF
. | TRBJ2-3 | TRBD2 | TRBV28 | TGTGCCAGTAGTATGAGCGGGGCTAGGTCCGATACGCAGTATTTT | CASSMSGARSDTQYF
. | TRBJ2-5 | . | TRBV7-9 | TGTGCCAGCAGCCCTCAGGGGTTCGAAGAGACCCAGTACTTC | CASSPQGFEETQYF
. | TRBJ2-1 | . | TRBV29-1 | TGCAGCGTAGAGGGGATAGCCTACAATGAGCAGTTCTTC | CSVEGIAYNEQFF
. | TRBJ2-2 | . | TRBV5-1 | TGCGCCAGCAAGGGATCTGCGACAGTAACCGGGGAGCTGTTTTTT | CASKGSATVTGELFF
. | TRBJ2-7 | . | TRBV2 | TGTGCCAGCAGTGATCCAGCCGTTTACGAGCAGTACTTC | CASSDPAVYEQYF